A single T cell receptor (beta chain) is shown here with its context. Its antigen is as yet unknown. Some clones are missing from TCRdb's copy, which holds only in-frame ones; the method was immunoSEQ multiplex PCR. Here the sample spans around 40,000 clones, more than 65% being singletons. CDR1 SGHRS and CDR2 YFSETQ come from the germline V gene. With V trimmed by 3 bases and J by 8 bases, 11 bases remained unmatched. This CDR3 has 16 amino acids. These data originate in a study of radiotherapy plus CTLA-4 blockade in lung cancer. Overall study context: Patients showed objective responses in roughly 19% of cases and disease control in more than 25%. Findings and caveats of the study: Increased serum interferon-beta after radiation also reportedly predicted response strongly. Blood saw expansion of tumor-derived TCR clones after radiotherapy plus ipilimumab.

Patients with chemo-refractory metastatic non-small-cell lung cancer received focal radiation plus CTLA-4 blockade with ipilimumab. Sequenced material: peripheral blood, taken from a patient treated with radiotherapy plus ipilimumab. The clonotype comes from a human donor with non-small cell lung cancer who had stable disease on radiotherapy plus ipilimumab. V is TRBV5-1 and J is TRBJ2-1; TRBD2 aligns across 10 bases. The CDR3, as DNA: TGCGCCAGCAGCTCCATGGGGTCTAGCGGGGGTGATGAGCAGTTCTTC. As protein: CASSSMGSSGGDEQFF.